Following are 29 T cell receptor beta chains from one sample sequenced in a study of cytomegalovirus exposure and HLA in healthy donors. Use of 60 Vbeta and 13 Jbeta primers characterized the PCR. The method was immunoSEQ multiplex PCR; TCRdb's version includes in-frame clones alone and lacks a portion of them. This sample carries fewer than 95,000 clones, 70% to 80% of them seen once, and the ten largest clones take around 0.63%. Sequencing was performed on PBMCs. These receptors were obtained from a young man in good health and CMV-seronegative.

J is TRBJ1-1 and V is TRBV21-1; no check of the table's D call, TRBD1, against the DNA was made. TRBV21-1 is labeled a pseudogene. The CDR3 consists of 21 residues. In DNA, the CDR3 is TGTGCCAGCAGCTTTTCCTCGACCTTGAGGTACGTTCGCTTCAGGGGGACAGGAGCTTTCTTT. Translating gives CASSFSSTLRYVRFRGTGAFF.

In its sample, this clone was seen many times. The chain uses TRBV5-6 and TRBJ2-2, with a tentative D call TRBD2 (6 bases). The CDR3 length is 16 residues. V was shortened by 0 bases and J by 4 bases, with 13 bases between the two germline ends. The germline V gene has CDR1 SGHDT and CDR2 YYEEEE. The CDR3 sequence: CASSLEMEGATGELFF. The CDR3 nucleotides are TGTGCCAGCAGCTTGGAGATGGAGGGTGCCACCGGGGAGCTGTTTTTT.

The chain links TRBV27 to TRBJ2-5; D is perhaps TRBD2 (7 bases). CDR1 and CDR2 (germline): MNHEY, SMNVEV (reference sequence). CDR3 size: 15 residues. The V end lost 1 base, the J end lost 5 bases, and 14 bases lay between the germline ends. CDR3 DNA: TGTGCCAGCAGTTTATGGGGGGGCCCGTTTGAGACCCAGTACTTC. Translation gives CASSLWGGPFETQYF.

The chain is built from TRBV12-5 and TRBJ2-5, with TRBD2 as a possible D gene (6 bases). This CDR3 has 13 residues. V was trimmed by 3 bases and J by 4 bases, leaving 9 bases between them. Germline CDR1 reads LGHNT; CDR2 reads FRNRAP. The CDR3: CASGFGGVETQYF. CDR3 DNA sequence: TGTGCTAGTGGTTTTGGAGGGGTAGAGACCCAGTACTTC.

The rearrangement uses TRBV6-4 and TRBJ2-2; the match to TRBD1 covers 8 bases. Trimming cost V 6 bases and J 3 bases; bases outside gene matches: 6. The length of the CDR3 is 15 residues. Germline V lookup: CDR1 MRHNA, CDR2 SNTAGT. In DNA form, the CDR3 reads TGTGCCAGCAGCACAGGGGGTCGGGACACCGGGGAGCTGTTTTTT. Translated: CASSTGGRDTGELFF.

This clone showed up just a few times. This chain connects TRBV6-6 to TRBJ1-1; no firm D call. The CDR3 spans 13 residues. Between the trimmed V and J ends, which lost 2 bases and 5 bases, there was a span of 9 bases. CDR1 is MNHNY and CDR2 is SVGAGI in the germline V gene (reference sequence). CDR3 DNA sequence: TGTGCCAGCAGTTACAGTAGGGAGACTGAAGCTTTCTTT. Translated: CASSYSRETEAFF.

The chain carries TRBV7-8 and TRBJ2-5, with 9 bases aligning to TRBD2. After removal of 2 bases from V and 0 bases from J, the junction contained 4 bases not matched to a gene. CDR1 and CDR2 from the germline V gene are SGHVS and FQNEAQ. The CDR3 totals 16 residues. Here the CDR3 DNA reads TGTGCCAGCAGCTTAAGAAGCGGGGGGTACCAAGAGACCCAGTACTTC. Its protein is CASSLRSGGYQETQYF.

This chain links TRBV15 with TRBJ2-1; weak D call: TRBD2 (5 bases). Trimming removed 0 bases from V and 1 base from J, with 10 bases in between. Germline CDR1 is LNHNV and CDR2 is YYDKDF (reference sequence). This CDR3 is 16 amino acids long. The CDR3 protein is CATSRDRGISYNEQFF. For the CDR3, the DNA is TGTGCCACCAGCAGAGATCGGGGTATTTCCTACAATGAGCAGTTCTTC.

V gene TRBV7-2 combines with J gene TRBJ2-3; tentatively, D is TRBD2 (6 bases). V was trimmed by 1 base and J by 0 bases, leaving 14 bases between them. Germline V CDR1 and CDR2: SGHTA, FQGNSA. This CDR3 is built from 17 residues. The CDR3 nucleotides are TGTGCCAGCAGCTTAGGTTTCTGGGGGGTTAGCACAGATACGCAGTATTTT. Translating gives CASSLGFWGVSTDTQYF.

The DNA of the CDR3 is TGTGCCAGCTCACCGGGAGTTTTTTACGAGCAGTACTTC. As protein: CASSPGVFYEQYF. The chain combines TRBV18 with TRBJ2-7, with D possibly being TRBD2 (5 bases). Germline lookup yields CDR1 KGHSH and CDR2 LQKENI. The CDR3 is 13 residues long. V was pared by 3 bases and J by 4 bases, with 10 bases between.

This clone occurred a few times. The chain has TRBV6-1 and TRBJ2-7, with no clear D. The germline V gene encodes CDR1 MNHNS and CDR2 SASEGT. The ends were cut back, 0 bases at V and 7 bases at J, with 13 bases in the middle. This CDR3 spans 14 amino acids. The chain's CDR3 is CASSEAPGALEQYF. CDR3 nucleotides: TGTGCCAGCAGTGAAGCCCCAGGTGCCCTGGAGCAGTACTTC.

The chain recombines TRBV10-3 with TRBJ1-1, with 9 nucleotides matching TRBD1. Germline values: CDR1 ENHRY, CDR2 SYGVKD. CDR3 length: 14 amino acids. After removal of 0 bases from V and 11 bases from J, the junction contained 7 bases not matched to a gene. CDR3 nucleotide sequence: TGTGCCATCAGTGAGTCGAGGAACAGGGGGCTCGCTTTCTTT. Its protein product is CAISESRNRGLAFF.

J is TRBJ2-1 and V is TRBV5-6; D may be TRBD2 (7 bases). Germline V gene data show CDR1 as SGHDT and CDR2 as YYEEEE. The CDR3 contains 14 residues. Trimming stripped 2 bases from V and 7 bases from J, with 13 bases between. This chain's CDR3 is CASSFLQGGNEQFF. CDR3 nucleotide sequence: TGTGCCAGCAGCTTTTTACAGGGAGGGAATGAGCAGTTCTTC.

The V gene is TRBV19, the J gene TRBJ1-5; weak D call: TRBD1 (6 bases). The germline V gene has CDR1 LNHDA and CDR2 SQIVND (reference sequence). The CDR3 extends over 13 amino acids. With 5 bases removed from V and 8 bases from J, the gap between germline ends came to 13 bases. The CDR3, as DNA: TGTGCCAGTAGTGATGGACAGCTAAAGCCCCAGCATTTT. It codes for CASSDGQLKPQHF.

This clone was observed a few times. The V and J genes are TRBV29-1 and TRBJ1-1; the match to TRBD1 covers 9 bases. J lost 2 bases, V lost 6 bases, and 1 base had no gene match. CDR1 is SQVTM, CDR2 ANQGSEA, per germline. The length of the CDR3 is 12 residues. The CDR3 here is CSVGQGNTEAFF. DNA of the CDR3: TGCAGCGTGGGACAGGGCAACACTGAAGCTTTCTTT.

The V and J genes are TRBV10-2 and TRBJ2-7; D perhaps matches TRBD1 (5 bases). CDR1 is WSHSY, CDR2 SAAADI, per germline. The V gene lost 8 bases and the J gene lost 4 bases, with 15 bases spanning the gap. The CDR3 contains 13 residues. This CDR3 is CASLGLGMYEQYV. CDR3 nucleotides: TGCGCCAGCCTGGGGCTAGGAATGTACGAGCAGTACGTC.

This chain links TRBV18 with TRBJ1-5; 7 bases are a match to TRBD1. This CDR3 spans 15 amino acids. V shed 6 bases, J shed 6 bases, and the junction held 11 bases outside the gene matches. Germline CDR1 KGHSH, CDR2 LQKENI. Written as DNA, the CDR3 is TGTGCCAGCTCCCGATCGGGGGCAGGGGGTCAGCCCCAGCATTTT. As protein: CASSRSGAGGQPQHF.

This chain joins TRBV9 and TRBJ2-7; 12 nucleotides line up with TRBD2. Germline V lookup: CDR1 SGDLS, CDR2 YYNGEE. CDR3 length: 14 residues. V gave up 3 bases and J gave up 2 bases; unmatched junction bases: 0. CDR3 sequence (DNA): TGTGCCAGCAGCGCTAGCGGGGGGGCCTACGAGCAGTACTTC. Protein product: CASSASGGAYEQYF.

This chain uses TRBV10-3 with TRBJ1-1; D uncertain. The CDR3 totals 14 residues. V was clipped by 9 bases and J by 2 bases, with 16 bases between them. CDR1 is ENHRY, CDR2 SYGVKD, per germline. Here the CDR3 reads CAIQAVLDNTEAFF. The CDR3 nucleotides read TGTGCCATACAAGCGGTGCTAGACAACACTGAAGCTTTCTTT.

The V and J genes are TRBV27 and TRBJ2-1; the match to TRBD1 covers 10 bases. The CDR3 spans 16 residues. V trimming: 6 bases; J trimming: 5 bases; junction bases outside the gene matches: 10. Germline V CDR1 and CDR2: MNHEY, SMNVEV (reference sequence). In nucleotides, the CDR3 is TGTGCCAGCAGCCAAGCTGACAGGGGGCAAAACAATGAGCAGTTCTTC. It yields the protein CASSQADRGQNNEQFF.

A single count supports this clone. The chain combines TRBV11-2 with TRBJ2-3; the match to TRBD2 covers 9 bases. The germline V gene has CDR1 SGHAT and CDR2 FQNNGV. V lost 0 bases and J lost 9; bases outside the gene matches: 10. The CDR3 loop spans 16 amino acids. The CDR3, as DNA: TGTGCCAGCAGCTTAGATCGAGGAGCGGGGGGTAAGACGCAGTATTTT. Its translation: CASSLDRGAGGKTQYF.

The CDR3 region is CSYYSGGYTF. The CDR3 bases are TGCAGCTACTACAGCGGGGGCTACACCTTC. This chain links TRBV29-1 with TRBJ1-2; D gene ambiguous. Trimming shortened V by 8 bases and J by 8 bases, and 12 bases separated the two germline ends. The CDR3 has 10 amino acids. In germline, CDR1 is SQVTM, CDR2 ANQGSEA. The whole variable domain, remainder taken from reference TRBV29-1 and TRBJ1-2, is SAVISQKPSRDICQRGTSLTIQCQVDSQVTMMFWYRQQPGQSLTLIATANQGSEATYESGFVIDKFPISRPNLTFSTLTVSNMSPEDSSIYLCSYYSGGYTFGSGTRLTVV.

V gene TRBV6-6 combines with J gene TRBJ1-2; no clear D. V shed 6 bases and J shed 6 bases, with 11 bases lying between them. The germline CDR1 and CDR2 sequences are MNHNY and SVGAGI (reference sequence). CDR3 length equals 12 residues. The CDR3 DNA sequence: TGTGCCAGCAGCTTTCTTCGTAATGGCTACACCTTC. Translated, it gives CASSFLRNGYTF.

CDR3 DNA: TGTGCCAGCAGAGGGACAGGGAGTCGTGGGACTGAAGCTTTCTTT. The encoded protein is CASRGTGSRGTEAFF. The gene calls are TRBV7-9 and TRBJ1-1; 9 bases are a match to TRBD1. This CDR3 is built from 15 residues. Germline V CDR1 and CDR2: SEHNR, FQNEAQ (reference sequence). Trimming took 6 bases from V and 5 from J; bases not matched to a gene: 10.

The chain uses TRBV11-3 and TRBJ1-1; 8 nucleotides agree with TRBD1. V lost 5 bases and J lost 1; bases outside the gene matches: 12. In germline, CDR1 is SGHNT, CDR2 YENEEA. The CDR3 covers 17 residues. The CDR3 loop is CASSPFKPGQANTEAFF. The DNA for the CDR3 is TGTGCCAGCAGCCCTTTTAAACCGGGACAGGCGAACACTGAAGCTTTCTTT.

This rearrangement joins TRBV19 to TRBJ2-5, with D tentatively TRBD1 (6 bases). V gave up 3 bases and J gave up 10 bases, with 24 bases separating them. The CDR3 runs to 16 residues. CDR1 LNHDA and CDR2 SQIVND come from the germline V gene (reference sequence). In DNA form, the CDR3 reads TGTGCCAGTAGTATTTCATCTAGTACAGGGTCAGTGGGCCAGTACTTC. The encoded protein is CASSISSSTGSVGQYF.

The chain joins TRBV5-1 to TRBJ2-5; the match to TRBD1 covers 8 bases. Germline CDR1 SGHRS, CDR2 YFSETQ. V dropped 6 bases and J dropped 0; count of bases not matched to a gene: 10. The CDR3 has 16 amino acids. CDR3 region: CASKIGTGQNQETQYF. DNA of the CDR3: TGCGCCAGCAAAATAGGGACAGGACAAAACCAAGAGACCCAGTACTTC.

By share of the sample, this clone is medium-sized. The chain recombines TRBV29-1 with TRBJ1-1; D not resolved. With 5 bases removed from V and 8 bases from J, the gap between germline ends came to 15 bases. Germline values: CDR1 SQVTM, CDR2 ANQGSEA. The CDR3 contains 12 residues. DNA of the CDR3: TGCAGCGTTCATGAGGGCTTGGAGGAAGCTTTCTTT. It codes for CSVHEGLEEAFF.

In its sample, this clone was seen once. V gene TRBV5-1 combines with J gene TRBJ2-1; 8 positions match TRBD2. Germline values: CDR1 SGHRS, CDR2 YFSETQ. Trimming took 3 bases from V and 1 from J; bases not matched to a gene: 3. This CDR3 has 15 residues. The CDR3 protein is CASSSIAGSYNEQFF. The CDR3 DNA reads as TGCGCCAGCAGCTCTATAGCGGGGTCCTACAATGAGCAGTTCTTC.